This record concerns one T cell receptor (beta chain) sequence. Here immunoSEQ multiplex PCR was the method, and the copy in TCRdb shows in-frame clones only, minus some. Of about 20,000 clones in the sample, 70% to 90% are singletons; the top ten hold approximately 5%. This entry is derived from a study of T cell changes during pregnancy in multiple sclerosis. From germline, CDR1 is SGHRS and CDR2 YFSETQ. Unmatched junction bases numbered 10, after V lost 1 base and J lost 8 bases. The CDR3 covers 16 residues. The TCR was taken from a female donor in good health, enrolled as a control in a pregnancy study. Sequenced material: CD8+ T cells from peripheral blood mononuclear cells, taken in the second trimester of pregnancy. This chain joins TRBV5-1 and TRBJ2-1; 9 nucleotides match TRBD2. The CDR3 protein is CASSLRLAGVRHEQFF. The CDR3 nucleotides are TGCGCCAGCAGCTTGAGGTTAGCGGGAGTTCGCCATGAGCAGTTCTTC.